A selection of T cell receptor beta chains follows, all from one sample in a study of T-cell memory formation after mild COVID-19. TCRdb analysed the 5' RACE reads with MiXCR anew, one entry per CDR3 protein. The table includes fewer than 150,000 distinct CDR3 sequences, about 15% detected once. The sample was PBMCs or a T cell subset sorted from them (not recorded which). The receptors stem from a man younger than 35 who had mild COVID-19 (a few samples of this study predate the infection). Cell type and time point are not known. Each CDR3 is given with its conserved first and last residue. Each record gives: J gene, clone size, V gene, D gene, CDR3 DNA, CDR3 protein. D genes are given only for firm matches. Expanded clones get a size class; other rows say once, few or many, or leave the size out.

j_gene: TRBJ1-3
abundance: few
v_gene: TRBV20-1
d_gene: -
CDR3nt: TGCAGTGCTAGAAAGACTGATTCTGGAAACACCATATATTTT
CDR3aa: CSARKTDSGNTIYF

j_gene: TRBJ2-5
abundance: few
v_gene: TRBV7-7
d_gene: -
CDR3nt: TGTGCTAGCAGCTTAGCGAGAACGGAGACCCAGTACTTC
CDR3aa: CASSLARTETQYF

j_gene: TRBJ1-5
abundance: -
v_gene: TRBV4-3
d_gene: TRBD1
CDR3nt: TGCGCCAGCAGCCATACAGGGGCAGGTCAGCCCCAGCATTTT
CDR3aa: CASSHTGAGQPQHF

j_gene: TRBJ2-7
abundance: -
v_gene: TRBV20-1
d_gene: TRBD2
CDR3nt: TGCAGTGCTAGAGCTAGCGGGGGTCCTTACGAGCAGTACTTC
CDR3aa: CSARASGGPYEQYF

j_gene: TRBJ1-6
abundance: many
v_gene: TRBV20-1
d_gene: TRBD1
CDR3nt: TGCAGTGCTAGGACAGGGGGCAGCGGGAATTCACCCCTCCACTTT
CDR3aa: CSARTGGSGNSPLHF

j_gene: TRBJ2-1
abundance: -
v_gene: TRBV5-1
d_gene: -
CDR3nt: TGCGCCAGCAGCACCGGACCGGGGGGCCAGCAGTTCTTC
CDR3aa: CASSTGPGGQQFF

j_gene: TRBJ2-2
abundance: few
v_gene: TRBV7-6
d_gene: -
CDR3nt: TGTGCCAGCAGCTTACGTTTAGTGAACACCGGGGAGCTGTTTTTT
CDR3aa: CASSLRLVNTGELFF

j_gene: TRBJ1-1
abundance: few
v_gene: TRBV9
d_gene: -
CDR3nt: TGTGCCAGCAGCCCCTCTTGGGGGGGAATCTCGGAAGCTTTCTTT
CDR3aa: CASSPSWGGISEAFF

j_gene: TRBJ2-1
abundance: few
v_gene: TRBV6-1
d_gene: TRBD2
CDR3nt: TGTGCCAGCAGTGAACACAGCGGGGGCTTGAATGAGCAGTTCTTC
CDR3aa: CASSEHSGGLNEQFF

j_gene: TRBJ1-6
abundance: -
v_gene: TRBV11-2
d_gene: -
CDR3nt: TGTGCCAGCACCTTAAGTGGTAGGGACCGATCTCATCTCCACTTT
CDR3aa: CASTLSGRDRSHLHF

j_gene: TRBJ2-7
abundance: -
v_gene: TRBV11-2
d_gene: -
CDR3nt: TGTGCCAGCAGCTCGCAGGTCGAGCAGTACTTC
CDR3aa: CASSSQVEQYF

j_gene: TRBJ2-3
abundance: -
v_gene: TRBV20-1
d_gene: -
CDR3nt: TGCAGTGCTCCGGAACCGAGCACAGATACGCAGTATTTT
CDR3aa: CSAPEPSTDTQYF

j_gene: TRBJ1-1
abundance: few
v_gene: TRBV19
d_gene: -
CDR3nt: TGTGCCAGTCGTCCGGGGGCAGCCAACACTGAAGCTTTCTTT
CDR3aa: CASRPGAANTEAFF

j_gene: TRBJ2-3
abundance: -
v_gene: TRBV30
d_gene: -
CDR3nt: TGTGCCTGGTCTGTACTCCTCGGGAATACGCAGTATTTT
CDR3aa: CAWSVLLGNTQYF

j_gene: TRBJ1-5
abundance: -
v_gene: TRBV28
d_gene: -
CDR3nt: TGTGCCGGCTCGCTTTACAGAACCAATCAGCCCCAGCATTTT
CDR3aa: CAGSLYRTNQPQHF

j_gene: TRBJ2-2
abundance: medium-sized
v_gene: TRBV12-3/TRBV12-4
d_gene: -
CDR3nt: TGTGCCAGCACCCCCAACACCGGGGAGCTGTTTTTT
CDR3aa: CASTPNTGELFF

j_gene: TRBJ2-3
abundance: few
v_gene: TRBV7-2
d_gene: -
CDR3nt: TGTGCCAGCAGCTTAGCGGGGGGTGGTAGGACAGATACGCAGTATTTT
CDR3aa: CASSLAGGGRTDTQYF

j_gene: TRBJ1-2
abundance: few
v_gene: TRBV12-3/TRBV12-4
d_gene: -
CDR3nt: TGTGCCAGCAGCCAACCCGGCGTCTATGGCTACACCTTC
CDR3aa: CASSQPGVYGYTF

j_gene: TRBJ2-5
abundance: -
v_gene: TRBV29-1
d_gene: TRBD2
CDR3nt: TGCAGCGTTCGGGGCGGGGGGCTGTTAGAGACCCAGTACTTC
CDR3aa: CSVRGGGLLETQYF

j_gene: TRBJ2-3
abundance: few
v_gene: TRBV6-5
d_gene: -
CDR3nt: TGTGCCAGCAAGGGACCCCTTGGCGGTGAGGGCACAGATACGCAGTATTTT
CDR3aa: CASKGPLGGEGTDTQYF

j_gene: TRBJ2-1
abundance: -
v_gene: TRBV7-3
d_gene: -
CDR3nt: TGTGCCAGCAGCCCCGGGACCTCGAATGAGCAGTTCTTC
CDR3aa: CASSPGTSNEQFF

j_gene: TRBJ1-2
abundance: few
v_gene: TRBV7-2
d_gene: -
CDR3nt: TGTGCCAGCAGCTTATGGGGTGTCGGAACTGGCTACACCTTC
CDR3aa: CASSLWGVGTGYTF

j_gene: TRBJ2-2
abundance: few
v_gene: TRBV12-3/TRBV12-4
d_gene: -
CDR3nt: TGTGCCAGCAGTCGCCAGCGGAACACCGGGGAGCTGTTTTTT
CDR3aa: CASSRQRNTGELFF

j_gene: TRBJ1-1
abundance: -
v_gene: TRBV30
d_gene: -
CDR3nt: TGTGCCTGGAGTGTATCACAGAACACTGAAGCTTTCTTT
CDR3aa: CAWSVSQNTEAFF

j_gene: TRBJ1-5
abundance: -
v_gene: TRBV24-1
d_gene: -
CDR3nt: TGTGCCACCGAAACAGTCCGACCAAGGGGGATAAATCAGCCCCAGCATTTT
CDR3aa: CATETVRPRGINQPQHF

j_gene: TRBJ2-7
abundance: few
v_gene: TRBV7-2
d_gene: -
CDR3nt: TGTGCCAGCAGCTTAGAAGGCAGGGCTGAGCAGTACTTC
CDR3aa: CASSLEGRAEQYF

j_gene: TRBJ2-3
abundance: few
v_gene: TRBV7-7
d_gene: -
CDR3nt: TGTGCTAGCAGCAAGGAACGGGATGGTACGCAGTATTTT
CDR3aa: CASSKERDGTQYF

j_gene: TRBJ2-1
abundance: few
v_gene: TRBV3-1
d_gene: TRBD2
CDR3nt: TGTGCCAGCACCCTCACTCCGGGACTAGCGTACAATGAGCAGTTCTTC
CDR3aa: CASTLTPGLAYNEQFF

j_gene: TRBJ2-3
abundance: many
v_gene: TRBV9
d_gene: TRBD2
CDR3nt: TGTGCCAGCACCCGAACGACTAGCGGGGGGAGCACAGATACGCAGTATTTT
CDR3aa: CASTRTTSGGSTDTQYF

j_gene: TRBJ2-3
abundance: -
v_gene: TRBV20-1
d_gene: TRBD1
CDR3nt: TGCAGTGCTAGAGAGGACAGGGATACGCAGTATTTT
CDR3aa: CSAREDRDTQYF

j_gene: TRBJ2-5
abundance: -
v_gene: TRBV6-1
d_gene: -
CDR3nt: TGTGCCAGCAGTGACCTCCGGGGTGATGGAGAGACCCAGTACTTC
CDR3aa: CASSDLRGDGETQYF

j_gene: TRBJ2-3
abundance: few
v_gene: TRBV6-5
d_gene: -
CDR3nt: TGTGCCAGCAGTTACTCGGGACATCCGCGGCTTGTAGGGCAGTATTTT
CDR3aa: CASSYSGHPRLVGQYF

j_gene: TRBJ2-7
abundance: few
v_gene: TRBV10-3
d_gene: TRBD2
CDR3nt: TGTGCCATCAGCCCGACTGGGGGGGTCTCCTACGAGCAGTACTTC
CDR3aa: CAISPTGGVSYEQYF

j_gene: TRBJ1-2
abundance: few
v_gene: TRBV6-6
d_gene: -
CDR3nt: TGTGCCAGCAGTTCCGTGACAGGAAACTATGGCTACACCTTC
CDR3aa: CASSSVTGNYGYTF

j_gene: TRBJ2-5
abundance: -
v_gene: TRBV20-1
d_gene: -
CDR3nt: TGCAGTGCTAACTTTCGATGGCAGTTGGGCGTACACCAAGAGACCCAGTACTTC
CDR3aa: CSANFRWQLGVHQETQYF

j_gene: TRBJ2-6
abundance: few
v_gene: TRBV5-1
d_gene: -
CDR3nt: TGCGCCAGCAGCCGAGGAGCTGGGGCCAACGTCCTGACTTTC
CDR3aa: CASSRGAGANVLTF

j_gene: TRBJ2-1
abundance: few
v_gene: TRBV29-1
d_gene: TRBD2
CDR3nt: TGCAGCGTGGGGGTAGCGGGGGGGCGGAATGAGCAGTTCTTC
CDR3aa: CSVGVAGGRNEQFF

j_gene: TRBJ1-1
abundance: -
v_gene: TRBV30
d_gene: -
CDR3nt: TGTGCCTGGAGTGTACTCCTGAACACTGAAGCTTTCTTT
CDR3aa: CAWSVLLNTEAFF

j_gene: TRBJ1-5
abundance: -
v_gene: TRBV6-2/TRBV6-3
d_gene: -
CDR3nt: TGTGCCAGCAGCCCAACACGGTCGGGAAATCAGCCCCAGCATTTT
CDR3aa: CASSPTRSGNQPQHF

j_gene: TRBJ1-1
abundance: few
v_gene: TRBV29-1
d_gene: -
CDR3nt: TGCAGCGTTTTTCACACTGAAGCTTTCTTT
CDR3aa: CSVFHTEAFF

j_gene: TRBJ2-2
abundance: -
v_gene: TRBV4-2
d_gene: -
CDR3nt: TGTGCCAGCAGCCAAGATTCCACAGTGTTGGCCGGGGAGCTGTTTTTT
CDR3aa: CASSQDSTVLAGELFF

j_gene: TRBJ1-4
abundance: -
v_gene: TRBV7-9
d_gene: -
CDR3nt: TGTGCCAGCAGCTTAGATGGGCGGTGGAATGAAAAACTGTTTTTT
CDR3aa: CASSLDGRWNEKLFF

j_gene: TRBJ1-5
abundance: few
v_gene: TRBV19
d_gene: -
CDR3nt: TGTGCCAGTAGTATTGTGACAGGCAATCAGCCCCAGCATTTT
CDR3aa: CASSIVTGNQPQHF

j_gene: TRBJ2-5
abundance: few
v_gene: TRBV5-1
d_gene: -
CDR3nt: TGCGCCAGCAGCATATGGGGCACAGCGGAGACCCAGTACTTC
CDR3aa: CASSIWGTAETQYF

j_gene: TRBJ2-1
abundance: -
v_gene: TRBV5-1
d_gene: -
CDR3nt: TGCGCCAGCAGCTTGGAGGCTAGGCGGGGTTGGTTGGCATCCTACAATGAGCAGTTCTTC
CDR3aa: CASSLEARRGWLASYNEQFF

j_gene: TRBJ1-2
abundance: many
v_gene: TRBV20-1
d_gene: TRBD1
CDR3nt: TGCAGTGCTAGAGATCCAGGGGGCAACTATGGCTACACCTTC
CDR3aa: CSARDPGGNYGYTF

j_gene: TRBJ1-5
abundance: many
v_gene: TRBV12-3/TRBV12-4
d_gene: -
CDR3nt: TGTGCCAGCACTCTCGGCAGGGAACAGCCCCAGCATTTT
CDR3aa: CASTLGREQPQHF

j_gene: TRBJ1-2
abundance: -
v_gene: TRBV5-1
d_gene: TRBD1
CDR3nt: TGCGCCAGCAGCTTGGCAGGACAGGGGAGAGGCGGCTACACCTTC
CDR3aa: CASSLAGQGRGGYTF

j_gene: TRBJ1-5
abundance: -
v_gene: TRBV29-1
d_gene: -
CDR3nt: TGCAGCGCCTCCCCAGGGACGGATCAGCCCCAGCATTTT
CDR3aa: CSASPGTDQPQHF

j_gene: TRBJ1-1
abundance: once
v_gene: TRBV10-3
d_gene: TRBD1
CDR3nt: TGTGCCATCAGACGAGGACAGGCGTTGAACACTGAAGCTTTCTTT
CDR3aa: CAIRRGQALNTEAFF

j_gene: TRBJ2-3
abundance: -
v_gene: TRBV7-2
d_gene: -
CDR3nt: TGTGCCAGCAGCTTAGAGACTGGCAATACGCAGTATTTT
CDR3aa: CASSLETGNTQYF

j_gene: TRBJ2-1
abundance: many
v_gene: TRBV4-1
d_gene: TRBD2
CDR3nt: TGCGCCAGCAGCGCGACTAGCGGGGGCTCCTACAATGAGCAGTTCTTC
CDR3aa: CASSATSGGSYNEQFF

j_gene: TRBJ1-2
abundance: -
v_gene: TRBV19
d_gene: -
CDR3nt: TGTGACAGTAGTCCGGGACTGGGCTATGGCTACACCTTC
CDR3aa: CDSSPGLGYGYTF

j_gene: TRBJ2-3
abundance: few
v_gene: TRBV6-5
d_gene: TRBD2
CDR3nt: TGTGCCAGCAGTTACTTTAGCGGGGCCTACACAGATACGCAGTATTTT
CDR3aa: CASSYFSGAYTDTQYF

j_gene: TRBJ1-5
abundance: few
v_gene: TRBV12-3/TRBV12-4
d_gene: -
CDR3nt: TGTGCCAGCAGTTTTGGACAGCGTAATCAGCCCCAGCATTTT
CDR3aa: CASSFGQRNQPQHF

j_gene: TRBJ2-3
abundance: -
v_gene: TRBV2
d_gene: -
CDR3nt: TGTGCCAGCAGCCCTACCGGGACCACCAGGCATTTT
CDR3aa: CASSPTGTTRHF